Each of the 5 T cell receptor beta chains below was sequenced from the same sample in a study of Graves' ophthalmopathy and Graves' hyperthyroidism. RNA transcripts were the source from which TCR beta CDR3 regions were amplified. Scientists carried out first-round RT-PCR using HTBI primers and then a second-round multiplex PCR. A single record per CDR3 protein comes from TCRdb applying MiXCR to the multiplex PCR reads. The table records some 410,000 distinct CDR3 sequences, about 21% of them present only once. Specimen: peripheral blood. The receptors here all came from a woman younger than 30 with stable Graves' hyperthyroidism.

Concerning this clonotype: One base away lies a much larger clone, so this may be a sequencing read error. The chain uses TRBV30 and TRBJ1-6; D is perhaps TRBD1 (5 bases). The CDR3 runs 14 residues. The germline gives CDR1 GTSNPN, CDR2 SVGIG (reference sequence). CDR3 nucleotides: TGTGCCTGGAGGATGGACACCCTTAATTTACCCCTCCACTTT. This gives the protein CAWRMDTLNLPLHF.

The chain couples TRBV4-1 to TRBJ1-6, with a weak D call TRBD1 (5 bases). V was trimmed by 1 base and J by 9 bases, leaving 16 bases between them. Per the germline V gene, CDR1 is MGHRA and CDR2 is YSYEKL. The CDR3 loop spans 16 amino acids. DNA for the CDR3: TGCGCCAGCAGCCAAGCGGGGTTAACAGGAATTTCACCCCTCCACTTT. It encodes CASSQAGLTGISPLHF.

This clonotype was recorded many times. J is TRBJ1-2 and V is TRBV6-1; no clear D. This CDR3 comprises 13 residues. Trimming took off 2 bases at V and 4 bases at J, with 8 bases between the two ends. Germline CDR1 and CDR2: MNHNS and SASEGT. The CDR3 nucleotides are TGTGCCAGCAGTGAATGGGCGGTCTATGGCTACACCTTC. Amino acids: CASSEWAVYGYTF.

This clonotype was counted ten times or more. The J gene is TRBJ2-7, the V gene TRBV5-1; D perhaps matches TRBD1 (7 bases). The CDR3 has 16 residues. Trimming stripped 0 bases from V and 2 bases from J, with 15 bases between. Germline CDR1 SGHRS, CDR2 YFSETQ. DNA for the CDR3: TGCGCCAGCAGCTTGGCGGGCGGGACAGTTGCCTACGAGCAGTACTTC. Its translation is CASSLAGGTVAYEQYF.

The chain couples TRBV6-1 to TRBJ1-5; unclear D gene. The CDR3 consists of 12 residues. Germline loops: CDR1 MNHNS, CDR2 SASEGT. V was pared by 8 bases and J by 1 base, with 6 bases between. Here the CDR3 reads CASGMSNQPQHF. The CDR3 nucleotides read TGTGCCAGCGGGATGAGCAATCAGCCCCAGCATTTT.